Each of the 10 T cell receptor beta chains below was sequenced from the same sample in a study of T cells in women clearing cervical HPV infection. Profiling relied on immunoSEQ multiplex PCR, and the TCRdb table lists in-frame clones only, not all of them. Its table records about 21,000 clones. Sequencing was carried out using blood buffy coat. These receptor sequences come from a woman aged 18 to 75 with a cervical HPV16 infection that either progressed to CIN3+ or cleared (not recorded which).

To note about this clone: The read ends 3 residues shy of where the CDR3 ends; the end is completed using the germline J gene. This chain connects TRBV20-1 to TRBJ2-1; 13 bases map to TRBD2. The CDR3 is 18 residues long. The ends lost 3 bases at V and 6 bases at J; junction bases unmatched: 14. Germline V gene data show CDR1 as DFQATT and CDR2 as SNEGSKA (reference sequence). The CDR3 bases that were read are TGCAGTGCTAGCCACCCGACTAGCGGGAGGAAGAGTGTCAATGAG. Residues: CSASHPTSGRKSVNE. The CDR3 in full is CSASHPTSGRKSVNEQFF.

Regarding this clone: The DNA ends 3 residues before the CDR3 does, and the rest of the CDR3 is filled in from the germline J gene. The J gene is TRBJ2-7, the V gene TRBV20-1, with 10 bases identical to TRBD2. Trimming cost V 1 base and J 6 bases; bases outside gene matches: 18. The CDR3 is 18 amino acids. From germline, CDR1 is DFQATT and CDR2 SNEGSKA (reference sequence). This chain's CDR3 is CSARAETVGASGRGEQYF. Partial CDR3 DNA: TGCAGTGCTAGAGCGGAAACAGTAGGAGCTAGCGGGAGAGGCGAG.

On this clone itself: Coverage ceases 3 residues before the CDR3 finishes, and the germline J gene fills in the end. The chain is built from TRBV28 and TRBJ2-1, with D possibly being TRBD1 (6 bases). Germline-derived CDR1 and CDR2 are MDHEN and SYDVKM. With 5 bases removed from V and 4 bases from J, the gap between germline ends came to 27 bases. The CDR3 totals 19 residues. CDR3 bases read: TGTGCCAGCAGTCCCTCAGGGGTTTGGGGTAAGAGCGATTACAATGAG. This codes for CASSPSGVWGKSDYNE. The whole CDR3 reads CASSPSGVWGKSDYNEQFF. The variable domain in full, completed from reference TRBV28 and TRBJ2-1, reads DVKVTQSSRYLVKRTGEKVFLECVQDMDHENMFWYRQDPGLGLRLIYFSYDVKMKEKGDIPEGYSVSREKKERFSLILESASTNQTSMYLCASSPSGVWGKSDYNEQFFGPGTRLTVL.

Of note for this clone: The CDR3 end lies 3 residues beyond the end of the read and is filled in from the germline J gene. J is TRBJ2-7 and V is TRBV28; 10 nucleotides line up with TRBD1. CDR1 MDHEN and CDR2 SYDVKM come from the germline V gene. V lost 3 bases and J lost 5; bases outside the gene matches: 10. This CDR3 comprises 16 residues. The DNA read from the CDR3 is TGTGCCAGCAGTTTTCTCCGGGGACAGGGGACAAACGAG. Its translation is CASSFLRGQGTNE. The complete CDR3 protein is CASSFLRGQGTNEQYF.

In regard to this clone: The read falls 3 residues short of the CDR3 end, and the missing part is taken from the germline J gene. V gene TRBV5-1 combines with J gene TRBJ2-7; 7 bases map to TRBD2. CDR1 SGHRS and CDR2 YFSETQ come from the germline V gene. Trimming cost V 0 bases and J 0 bases; bases outside gene matches: 6. This CDR3 has 16 amino acids. The DNA read from the CDR3 is TGCGCCAGCAGCTTGGACGGTAGCGGGTTCTCCTACGAG. It is translated as CASSLDGSGFSYE. The full CDR3 reads CASSLDGSGFSYEQYF.

As concerns this clone: The CDR3 end is not reached by the read, which stops 3 residues before it; the germline J gene fills it in. The rearrangement uses TRBV12-3 or TRBV12-4 and TRBJ1-4, with 7 bases that match TRBD1. CDR3 length: 14 amino acids. Trimming at V came to 5 bases and at J to 4 bases, leaving 4 bases not matched to a gene. CDR3 sequence: CASSLGQINEKLFF. The CDR3 DNA, read in part, is TGTGCCAGCAGTCTGGGACAGATTAATGAAAAA.

For this clone: At one boundary the junction diverges from the germline segment, which might be a read error. The CDR3 extends 3 residues past the end of the read, so its final part is completed from the germline J gene. V and J are TRBV4-2 and TRBJ1-3; D is unresolved. Germline-derived CDR1 and CDR2 are LGHNA and YNFKEQ. The CDR3 length is 15 residues. CDR3 DNA, as far as it was read: TGCGCCAGCAGCCAAGATGGAAGGGCTGGGAACACC. As protein: CASSQDGRAGNT. The whole CDR3 sequence is CASSQDGRAGNTIYF.

CDR3 region: CASSVKGNTEAFF. The part of the CDR3 DNA that was read is TGTGCCAGCAGTGTAAAAGGGAACACTGAA. The rearrangement uses TRBV6-1 and TRBJ1-1; D remains unclear. With the read ending 3 residues before the CDR3 end, the germline J gene is used to fill in that end. The CDR3 spans 13 residues. The V and J ends lost 4 bases and 1 base respectively, with 7 bases between them. From germline, CDR1 is MNHNS and CDR2 SASEGT.

To note about this clone: The read halts 3 residues ahead of the CDR3 end, with the missing end drawn from the germline J gene. The J gene is TRBJ2-2, the V gene TRBV20-1; no definite D call. Trimming left V 2 bases short and J 8 bases short, with 12 bases between. The CDR3 runs 13 residues. Looked up from germline, CDR1 is DFQATT and CDR2 is SNEGSKA (reference sequence). The chain's CDR3 is CSARSPSLGELFF. The sequenced CDR3 bases are TGCAGTGCTAGATCTCCCTCGTTAGGGGAG.

This clone is called medium-sized based on its frequency. The sequenced fragment ends 3 residues before the CDR3 boundary, so the rest is inferred from the germline J gene. This rearrangement joins TRBV18 to TRBJ2-5, with D maybe TRBD2 (6 bases). Germline values: CDR1 KGHSH, CDR2 LQKENI. The CDR3 totals 13 residues. The V end lost 3 bases, the J end lost 1 base, and 6 bases lay between the germline ends. The CDR3 is CASSPGLQETQYF. Partial CDR3 DNA: TGTGCCAGCTCACCGGGACTCCAAGAGACC. The variable domain in full, with the rest retrieved from reference TRBV18 and TRBJ2-5, is NAGVMQNPRHLVRRRGQEARLRCSPMKGHSHVYWYRQLPEEGLKFMVYLQKENIIDESGMPKERFSAEFPKEGPSILRIQQVVRGDSAAYFCASSPGLQETQYFGPGTRLLVL.